One sample yielded the 16 T cell receptor beta chains listed below, sequenced in a study of T cells in Graves' hyperthyroidism and ophthalmopathy. Amplified TCR beta CDR3 regions derived from RNA transcripts. The HTBI primer set was used in a first-round RT-PCR of the TCR CDR3. TCRdb ran MiXCR on the multiplex PCR reads and lists one entry per CDR3 protein. The repertoire holds 500,000 to 600,000 distinct CDR3 sequences, with approximately 16% as singletons. Input material: blood. The receptor source for this set is a woman younger than 35 with Graves' hyperthyroidism.

In this sample, this clonotype turned up a few times. The rearrangement joins TRBV27 to TRBJ2-7, with 10 nucleotides matching TRBD1. The V segment lost 7 bases and the J segment 5 bases; nucleotides outside the gene matches: 11. The CDR3 is 15 amino acids. Germline V gene lookup returns CDR1 MNHEY and CDR2 SMNVEV (reference sequence). CDR3 residues: CASNPPGQGINEQYF. The CDR3 bases are TGTGCCAGCAACCCACCGGGACAGGGGATCAACGAGCAGTACTTC.

This clonotype was seen ten or more times. The chain uses TRBV28 and TRBJ1-2, with no clear D. The CDR3 consists of 14 residues. Germline V gene lookup returns CDR1 MDHEN and CDR2 SYDVKM. Trimming shortened V by 11 bases and J by 4 bases, and 20 bases separated the two germline ends. Written as DNA, the CDR3 is TGTGCCTTAGAACCATTAGCGACCTCCTATGGCTACACCTTC. As protein: CALEPLATSYGYTF.

This clonotype was seen more than once but under ten times. A clone one base away is much larger, so this may be a read error. The CDR3 end shows no conserved phenylalanine or tryptophan, and so a read error is likely. The genes are TRBV5-1 and TRBJ2-3; D not resolved. Germline CDR1 reads SGHRS; CDR2 reads YFSETQ. Trimming took 0 bases from V and 0 from J, leaving 11 bases between them. The CDR3 length is 16 residues. CDR3 in DNA: TGCGCCAGCAGCTTGGCCGGTAAGGGCAGCACAGATACGCAGTATTCT. Protein sequence: CASSLAGKGSTDTQYS.

This sequence joins TRBV6-2 or TRBV6-3 and TRBJ1-1; D is perhaps TRBD1 (6 bases). Per germline, CDR1 MNHEY and CDR2 SVGEGT. Deletions cut 0 bases from V and 11 bases from J, with 19 bases between. The CDR3 covers 15 residues. The CDR3 is CASSYSRYGVGGAFF. As DNA, the CDR3 is TGTGCCAGCAGTTACTCGAGATATGGCGTCGGGGGCGCTTTCTTT.

This clonotype occurred many times. V is TRBV12-3 or TRBV12-4 and J is TRBJ1-1; D not resolved. The V end lost 6 bases, the J end lost 1 base, and 12 bases lay between the germline ends. This CDR3 region has 14 residues. The CDR3 coding sequence is TGTGCCAGCAGCAAGGGAATTCAGAACACTGAAGCTTTCTTT. Its translation is CASSKGIQNTEAFF.

This clonotype has a count of ten or more. CDR3: CASSRDRTLSYEQYF. CDR3 DNA sequence: TGTGCCAGCAGCCGAGACAGGACCCTCTCCTACGAGCAGTACTTC. The chain has TRBV7-9 and TRBJ2-7; D might be TRBD1 (6 bases). Looked up from germline, CDR1 is SEHNR and CDR2 is FQNEAQ (reference sequence). CDR3 length: 15 residues. Trimming removed 5 bases at V and 0 bases at J, with 14 bases between.

In this sample, this clonotype turned up many times. V is TRBV7-2 and J is TRBJ2-2; TRBD2 might be the D (6 bases). V lost 1 base and J 1 base, leaving 10 bases between the germline ends. The CDR3 contains 16 residues. From germline, CDR1 is SGHTA and CDR2 FQGNSA. Here the CDR3 DNA reads TGTGCCAGCAGCTTAGAGGGACTCCAGAACACCGGGGAGCTGTTTTTT. Translation: CASSLEGLQNTGELFF.

The chain links TRBV20-1 to TRBJ1-1; D may be TRBD1 (5 bases). The CDR3 sequence is 12 residues long. V lost 5 bases and J lost 11, with 18 bases in between. Germline V gives CDR1 DFQATT, CDR2 SNEGSKA (reference sequence). In nucleotides, the CDR3 is TGCAGTGCTTCCGATGCAGGGCTGTTGGCTTTCTTT. Its protein product is CSASDAGLLAFF.

The chain couples TRBV29-1 to TRBJ2-2; 9 bases are shared with TRBD2. The V gene's germline CDR1 is SQVTM and CDR2 ANQGSEA. J lost 3 bases, V lost 5 bases, and 4 bases had no gene match. CDR3 size: 14 residues. DNA of the CDR3: TGCAGCGTTCCGGGACTAGCATACACCGGGGAGCTGTTTTTT. Translation gives CSVPGLAYTGELFF.

This clonotype has at least ten counts. The V call is TRBV30, the J call TRBJ2-1; D assignment may be TRBD1 or TRBD2 (5 bases each). This CDR3 contains 14 residues. Per germline, CDR1 GTSNPN and CDR2 SVGIG (reference sequence). Trimming cost V 2 bases and J 6 bases, with 14 bases left between them. The CDR3 bases are TGTGCCTGGAGTCCTGGGGGAACGGCCAATGAGCAGTTCTTC. Its protein product is CAWSPGGTANEQFF.

The chain is built from TRBV20-1 and TRBJ2-2; weak D call: TRBD1 (6 bases). V shed 3 bases and J shed 4 bases, with 12 bases lying between them. Germline assignment: CDR1 DFQATT and CDR2 SNEGSKA (reference sequence). The CDR3 is 14 amino acids. In DNA, the CDR3 is TGCAGTGCTAGGGGGCAGGGGTCCACCGGGGAGCTGTTTTTT. It codes for CSARGQGSTGELFF.

This clonotype was picked up many times. The chain links TRBV20-1 to TRBJ2-5, with 11 bases fitting TRBD2. The CDR3 has 16 amino acids. With 3 bases clipped from V and 2 bases from J, the junction kept 8 bases outside the gene matches. Looked up from germline, CDR1 is DFQATT and CDR2 is SNEGSKA (reference sequence). DNA of the CDR3: TGCAGTGCTAGCCCATCTAGCGGGAGGTCTCAAGAGACCCAGTACTTC. Protein sequence: CSASPSSGRSQETQYF.

The rearrangement uses TRBV6-1 and TRBJ2-7; D possibly corresponds to TRBD1 (6 bases). V was shortened by 6 bases and J by 2 bases, with 14 bases between the two germline ends. Germline CDR1 MNHNS, CDR2 SASEGT. This CDR3 region has 14 residues. The CDR3 sequence: CASSVDRLPYEQYF. CDR3 DNA sequence: TGTGCCAGCAGCGTCGACAGGTTGCCCTACGAGCAGTACTTC.

This clonotype was detected many times. CDR3 coding DNA: TGTGCCAGCAGCCCATGGACAGGGGCGAAAGAGACCCAGTACTTC. This codes for CASSPWTGAKETQYF. The chain recombines TRBV28 with TRBJ2-5; 9 nucleotides match TRBD1. Germline CDR1 and CDR2: MDHEN and SYDVKM. With 6 bases clipped from V and 3 bases from J, the junction kept 8 bases outside the gene matches. This CDR3 contains 15 residues.

This clonotype was counted between two and nine times. This sequence joins TRBV14 and TRBJ2-1, with 10 nucleotides matching TRBD2. Per the germline V gene, CDR1 is SGHDN and CDR2 is FVKESK. The CDR3 runs 20 residues. Trimming cost V 1 base and J 0 bases; bases outside gene matches: 12. Here the CDR3 reads CASSQGPSRTSGFSYNEQFF. CDR3 sequence (DNA): TGTGCCAGCAGCCAAGGTCCCTCTAGGACTAGCGGATTCTCCTACAATGAGCAGTTCTTC. The complete variable domain, with remaining parts taken from reference TRBV14 and TRBJ2-1, reads EAGVTQFPSHSVIEKGQTVTLRCDPISGHDNLYWYRRVMGKEIKFLLHFVKESKQDESGMPNNRFLAERTGGTYSTLKVQPAELEDSGVYFCASSQGPSRTSGFSYNEQFFGPGTRLTVL.

This sequence joins TRBV7-2 and TRBJ2-7; 9 bases match TRBD1. V shed 4 bases, J shed 4 bases, and the junction held 5 bases outside the gene matches. From germline, CDR1 is SGHTA and CDR2 FQGNSA. CDR3 length: 14 amino acids. This CDR3 reads CASSWGQGRYEQYF. The CDR3 coding sequence is TGTGCCAGCAGCTGGGGACAGGGAAGATACGAGCAGTACTTC.